The source of this T cell receptor beta chain is a study of a mutant IDH1 vaccine in newly diagnosed glioma. Study background: Most patients had received both radiotherapy and temozolomide, the prior options being radiotherapy, temozolomide, or both.

Germline assignment: CDR1 MNHNS and CDR2 SASEGT. Deletions cut 5 bases from V and 4 bases from J, with 17 bases between. The CDR3 length is 15 residues. Regarding time point: week 35, safety follow-up. The study gave 300 ug of mutant IDH1 20-mer peptide per vaccine dose, with topical imiquimod. Profiling relied on immunoSEQ multiplex PCR, and the TCRdb table lists in-frame clones only, not all of them. This sample has about 60,000 clones, with 86% found just once. This clone was detected once. What it recognizes is unknown. The TCR was taken from a man aged 35 to 55 with glioma. The gene calls are TRBV6-1 and TRBJ1-2; D unclear. The specimen comprised PBMCs, sampled from a glioma patient whose treatment included an IDH1 peptide vaccine. In DNA form, the CDR3 reads TGTGCCAGCAGTCCTGGACGAGTTATGGGCTATGGCTACACCTTC. As protein: CASSPGRVMGYGYTF.